Below, one T cell receptor (beta chain) is given with its context. Its antigen is as yet unknown. This CDR3 region has 15 residues. Looked up from germline, CDR1 is DFQATT and CDR2 is SNEGSKA (reference sequence). The sample belongs to a study of T cells expressing NK-cell markers. The study, taken as a whole, reports: It remained uncertain whether the expanded NKG2C+ T cell clones were specific for HCMV antigens.

Synthesis of TCR beta cDNA relied on 5'RACE template switching carrying UMIs. With the 5' RACE reads reprocessed, TCRdb shows one record per CDR3 protein and no DNA. The listing records 550,000 or so distinct CDR3 sequences. This TCR was recovered from a man between 18 and 29 years old in good health. The sequencing sample was made of blood T cells: a sorted CD56 or NKG2C T cell subset, CD4+ or CD8+ T cells, or bulk PBMC T cells (not recorded which). The gene calls are TRBV20-1 and TRBJ2-2; without DNA, the TCRdb call of TRBD1 cannot be checked. This chain's CDR3 is CSARDGTGVTGELFF.